The next 22 T cell receptor beta chains were all read from a single sample in a study of regulatory T cells in long-lasting Graves disease. Stated time point: newly diagnosed GD, antithyroid drugs for less than 3 months. Extracted RNA from PBMCs served as the source of the TCR library. The TCR beta library used iRepertoire HTBI primers with Arm-PCR amplification of CDR3. In TCRdb, the multiplex PCR reads were re-called with MiXCR into one record per CDR3 protein. Of 300,000 to 400,000 distinct CDR3 sequences in the sample, approximately 15% are singletons; the top ten hold approximately 30%. This sample was also put to use in a study of T cells in Graves' hyperthyroidism and ophthalmopathy.

Source: peripheral blood mononuclear cells (PBMCs), taken at new diagnosis, from a patient treated with antithyroid drugs. The receptors were sampled from a man aged 40-50 years with Graves disease.

This clonotype was recorded a few times. This may be a read error, as it is one base from a much larger clone. The chain couples TRBV7-6 to TRBJ1-6, with D perhaps TRBD1 (5 bases). V was pared by 5 bases and J by 3 bases, with 8 bases between. The CDR3 has 14 residues. Germline V gives CDR1 SGHVS, CDR2 FNYEAQ. The CDR3 region is CASSQTDYNSPLHF. Here the CDR3 DNA reads TGTGCCAGCAGCCAGACAGACTATAATTCACCCCTCCACTTT. Drawing the rest from reference TRBV7-6 and TRBJ1-6, the complete variable domain is GAGVSQSPRYKVTKRGQDVALRCDPISGHVSLYWYRQALGQGPEFLTYFNYEAQQDKSGLPNDRFSAERPEGSISTLTIQRTEQRDSAMYRCASSQTDYNSPLHFGNGTRLTVT.

There are many counts of this clonotype. The chain recombines TRBV20-1 with TRBJ2-3, with D possibly being TRBD2 (6 bases). The V gene lost 0 bases and the J gene lost 4 bases, with 14 bases spanning the gap. The CDR3 is made up of 15 amino acids. Per germline, CDR1 DFQATT and CDR2 SNEGSKA (reference sequence). DNA for the CDR3: TGCAGTGCTAGAGATCGGCTAGCGTTCCCAGATACGCAGTATTTT. Encoded protein: CSARDRLAFPDTQYF.

This clonotype was observed many times. The chain has TRBV24-1 and TRBJ2-1, with D perhaps matching TRBD2 (7 bases). Germline V gives CDR1 KGHDR, CDR2 SFDVKD. V was trimmed by 8 bases and J by 6 bases, leaving 16 bases between them. The CDR3 totals 14 residues. CDR3 loop: CATNKGGSVNEQFF. The CDR3 bases are TGTGCCACCAATAAGGGGGGGTCCGTCAATGAGCAGTTCTTC.

This clonotype occurred many times. The CDR3 region is CASSGATDTQYF. CDR3 coding DNA: TGCGCCAGCAGCGGGGCCACAGATACGCAGTATTTT. The gene calls are TRBV5-1 and TRBJ2-3, with a possible D match to TRBD1 (5 bases). Germline values: CDR1 SGHRS, CDR2 YFSETQ. The CDR3 has 12 residues. V lost 4 bases, J lost 2 bases, and 5 bases lay in between.

Comment on this clonotype: It may be a read error: a sequence one base away is much more abundant. The rearrangement joins TRBV7-9 to TRBJ1-1, with 7 nucleotides matching TRBD1. The CDR3 runs 13 residues. CDR1 and CDR2 (germline): SEHNR, FQNEAQ (reference sequence). The chain's CDR3 is CARSYTGDTEAFF. For the CDR3, the DNA is TGTGCCCGCAGCTACACAGGGGACACTGAAGCTTTCTTT.

V usage is TRBV24-1 and J usage is TRBJ2-3; TRBD1 matches 7 bases. The junction had 6 bases not matched to a gene; V was cut back by 3 bases and J by 4 bases. The CDR3 extends over 15 amino acids. Per germline, CDR1 KGHDR and CDR2 SFDVKD. CDR3 in amino acids: CATSDIQGGPDTQYF. CDR3 DNA: TGTGCCACCAGTGATATCCAAGGGGGCCCAGATACGCAGTATTTT.

The chain employs TRBV7-2 and TRBJ2-7; 9 bases agree with TRBD1. This CDR3 region has 15 residues. The V gene end was trimmed by 0 bases and the J gene end by 4 bases; junction bases not matched to a gene: 4. Germline V gene sequence: CDR1 SGHTA, CDR2 FQGNSA. This CDR3 is CASSLAGTGWYEQYF. The CDR3 DNA follows: TGTGCCAGCAGCTTAGCGGGGACAGGGTGGTACGAGCAGTACTTC.

This clonotype has just a few counts. This sequence joins TRBV4-1 and TRBJ2-5; perhaps TRBD2 as D (6 bases). There are 16 residues in the CDR3. From germline, CDR1 is MGHRA and CDR2 YSYEKL. Trimming stripped 1 base from V and 5 bases from J, with 17 bases between. Written as DNA, the CDR3 is TGCGCCAGCAGCCAAGTCCCCTCCGGGGGTCGGGAGACCCAGTACTTC. It specifies CASSQVPSGGRETQYF.

V is TRBV4-2 and J is TRBJ2-3, with 10 bases identical to TRBD2. J lost 9 bases, V lost 1 base, and 10 bases had no gene match. The CDR3 spans 16 residues. Germline loops: CDR1 LGHNA, CDR2 YNFKEQ. CDR3 protein: CASSQVERGGAQTQYF. In DNA form, the CDR3 reads TGTGCCAGCAGCCAAGTGGAGCGGGGGGGCGCCCAGACGCAGTATTTT.

About this clonotype: This may be a read error: a much more frequent sequence differs by one nucleotide. The chain couples TRBV4-3 to TRBJ2-4, with 10 positions matching TRBD2. Trimming removed 1 base from V and 8 bases from J; junction bases left unmatched: 14. Germline CDR1 reads LGHNA; CDR2 reads YSLEER. CDR3 length: 18 amino acids. Here the CDR3 DNA reads TGCGCCAGCAGCCAAGGTATAGCTAGCGGGGGCTTAGGAGACATTCAGTACTTC. Amino acid sequence: CASSQGIASGGLGDIQYF.

This clonotype is judged medium-sized (0.01 to 0.1%). This chain connects TRBV28 to TRBJ2-3; D might be TRBD2 (6 bases). Germline loops: CDR1 MDHEN, CDR2 SYDVKM. This CDR3 is built from 17 residues. V lost 5 bases and J lost 6, with 24 bases in between. CDR3 sequence: CASSTIRGGVRADTQYF. CDR3 DNA sequence: TGTGCCAGCAGTACTATTCGGGGCGGGGTTAGAGCGGATACGCAGTATTTT.

This clonotype has a count of ten or more. The V gene is TRBV28, the J gene TRBJ2-1; D could derive from TRBD1 or TRBD2 (5 bases each). Trimming removed 6 bases at V and 6 bases at J, with 18 bases between. Germline V gene lookup returns CDR1 MDHEN and CDR2 SYDVKM. The CDR3 runs to 15 residues. CDR3 in DNA: TGTGCCAGCAGAAGGGACCCCGAGACCATCAATGAGCAGTTCTTC. This gives the protein CASRRDPETINEQFF.

This clonotype was seen many times. The chain uses TRBV27 and TRBJ1-4; the D is unclear. The ends were cut back, 6 bases at V and 0 bases at J, with 8 bases in the middle. The CDR3 is made up of 14 amino acids. The V gene's germline CDR1 is MNHEY and CDR2 SMNVEV (reference sequence). CDR3 DNA: TGTGCCAGCAGCGTATATGCAACTAATGAAAAACTGTTTTTT. As protein: CASSVYATNEKLFF.

In this sample, this clonotype turned up many times. The chain links TRBV27 to TRBJ2-3; 8 nucleotides match TRBD1. The ends lost 5 bases at V and 0 bases at J; junction bases unmatched: 7. CDR3 size: 16 residues. CDR1 is MNHEY, CDR2 SMNVEV, per germline (reference sequence). The CDR3 spells CASSPETGASTDTQYF. CDR3 DNA sequence: TGTGCCAGCAGTCCAGAGACAGGGGCTAGCACAGATACGCAGTATTTT.

There are a few counts of this clonotype. The rearrangement joins TRBV6-6 to TRBJ1-1, with 10 nucleotides matching TRBD1. CDR3 length equals 16 residues. J lost 6 bases, V lost 0 bases, and 7 bases had no gene match. Germline CDR1 and CDR2: MNHNY and SVGAGI (reference sequence). In DNA form, the CDR3 reads TGTGCCAGCAGTTACTCGGGGACAGGGGAGAGGCCTGAAGCTTTCTTT. Translating it yields CASSYSGTGERPEAFF.

Of note for this clonotype: Being one base from a much bigger clone, this may be a read error. The chain couples TRBV5-1 to TRBJ1-6; D perhaps matches TRBD1 (6 bases). The CDR3 contains 16 residues. Trimming stripped 0 bases from V and 5 bases from J, with 12 bases between. Germline assignment: CDR1 SGHRS and CDR2 YFSETQ. The CDR3 bases are TGCGCCAGCAGCTTGGATCCAGACAGGAATAATTCACCCCTCCACTTT. It specifies CASSLDPDRNNSPLHF.

The chain links TRBV20-1 to TRBJ2-1, with TRBD2 matching over 11 bases. Germline CDR1 DFQATT, CDR2 SNEGSKA (reference sequence). With 5 bases clipped from V and 0 bases from J, the junction kept 0 bases outside the gene matches. The CDR3 contains 14 residues. The CDR3 nucleotides are TGCAGTGCTCTAGCGGGGGGCTCCTACAATGAGCAGTTCTTC. It is translated as CSALAGGSYNEQFF.

Many counts were recorded for this clonotype. This CDR3 reads CASRLRTGGAKNIQYF. The CDR3 DNA follows: TGTGCCAGCAGGTTACGGACCGGGGGAGCCAAAAACATTCAGTACTTC. V is TRBV2 and J is TRBJ2-4, with D possibly being TRBD2 (6 bases). The ends were cut back, 6 bases at V and 0 bases at J, with 15 bases in the middle. Germline CDR1 SNHLY, CDR2 FYNNEI. The length of the CDR3 is 16 residues.

This clonotype has ten or more counts. DNA for the CDR3: TGTGCCAGCAGCCCCGCAATAGGCGGGGGGCCCTACCAAGAGACCCAGTACTTC. It yields the protein CASSPAIGGGPYQETQYF. The chain joins TRBV28 to TRBJ2-5; 8 nucleotides agree with TRBD2. Per the germline V gene, CDR1 is MDHEN and CDR2 is SYDVKM. V trimming: 6 bases; J trimming: 0 bases; junction bases outside the gene matches: 15. The CDR3 contains 18 residues.

DNA of the CDR3: TGCGCCAGCAGCCGGGGGAGGCTGGTCGGGGGAGGTTCACCCCTCCACTTT. Amino acids: CASSRGRLVGGGSPLHF. This chain links TRBV4-3 with TRBJ1-6; tentatively, D is TRBD1 (5 bases). Germline CDR1 and CDR2: LGHNA and YSLEER. The CDR3 contains 17 residues. V lost 4 bases and J 9 bases, leaving 22 bases between the germline ends.

As regards this clonotype: Sequence at one end of the junction differs from germline and may be a read error. This rearrangement joins TRBV6-2 or TRBV6-3 to TRBJ1-6, with a weak D call TRBD1 (6 bases). Germline assignment: CDR1 MNHEY and CDR2 SVGEGT. This CDR3 contains 14 residues. The CDR3, as DNA: TGTGCCAGCTGCGAGGGGGGGGAACATTCACCCCCCCACTTT. It encodes CASCEGGEHSPPHF.

This chain connects TRBV5-1 to TRBJ2-3, with D possibly matching TRBD2 (6 bases). The germline gives CDR1 SGHRS, CDR2 YFSETQ. Trimming stripped 0 bases from V and 4 bases from J, with 15 bases between. The CDR3 runs 16 residues. The CDR3 loop is CASSLVGGAGADTQYF. The DNA of the CDR3 is TGCGCCAGCAGCTTGGTCGGGGGAGCGGGCGCAGATACGCAGTATTTT.